This T cell receptor beta chain was obtained from a study of T-cell memory formation after mild COVID-19. A word on this clonotype: Its antigen remains unidentified.

V lost 0 bases, J lost 9 bases, and 7 bases stayed unmatched. The CDR3 has 17 amino acids. CDR1 is LGHNA, CDR2 YSLEER, per germline. Libraries for TCRalpha and TCRbeta carried sample barcodes and unique molecular identifiers via 5'RACE. MiXCR, run by TCRdb on the 5' RACE reads, gives a single entry per CDR3 protein. This table holds about 430,000 distinct CDR3 sequences, approximately 24% found once. General study results and limits: Pre-infection memory held some responding clones, suggesting pre-existing cross-reactive T cells responded. Clones shrinking from day 15 to 85 showed even CD4/CD8 mixes; later expanders tilted CD4+. Clones that contracted clustered mainly in CM and EM if CD4+ and in EMRA if CD8+.

The chain is built from TRBV4-3 and TRBJ1-6; 11 bases agree with TRBD1. This clonotype was sampled from an adult woman who had mild COVID-19 (a few samples of this study predate the infection). Cell type and time point are not known. Sample: PBMCs or a T cell subset sorted from them (not recorded which). The DNA for the CDR3 is TGCGCCAGCAGCCAAGAAGGACAGGGGGCGCGTAGTTCACCCCTCCACTTT. Protein product: CASSQEGQGARSSPLHF.